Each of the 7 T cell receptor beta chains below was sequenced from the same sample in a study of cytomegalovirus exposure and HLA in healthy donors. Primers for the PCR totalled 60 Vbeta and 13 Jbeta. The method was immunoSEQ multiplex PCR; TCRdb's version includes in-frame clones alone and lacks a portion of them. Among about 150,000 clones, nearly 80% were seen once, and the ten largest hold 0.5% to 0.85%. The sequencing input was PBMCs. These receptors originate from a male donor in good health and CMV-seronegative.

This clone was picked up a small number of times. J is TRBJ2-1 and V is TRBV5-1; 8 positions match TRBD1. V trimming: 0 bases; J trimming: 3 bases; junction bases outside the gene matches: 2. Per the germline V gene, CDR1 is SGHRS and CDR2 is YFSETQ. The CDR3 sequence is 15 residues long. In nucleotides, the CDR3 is TGCGCCAGCAGCTTGGATACAGGGGGCTACAATGAGCAGTTCTTC. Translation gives CASSLDTGGYNEQFF. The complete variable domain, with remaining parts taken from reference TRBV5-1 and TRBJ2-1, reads KAGVTQTPRYLIKTRGQQVTLSCSPISGHRSVSWYQQTPGQGLQFLFEYFSETQRNKGNFPGRFSGRQFSNSRSEMNVSTLELGDSALYLCASSLDTGGYNEQFFGPGTRLTVL.

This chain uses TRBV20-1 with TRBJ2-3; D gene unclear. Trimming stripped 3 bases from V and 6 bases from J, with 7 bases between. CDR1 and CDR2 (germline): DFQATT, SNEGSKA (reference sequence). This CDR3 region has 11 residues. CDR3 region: CSARIGDTQYF. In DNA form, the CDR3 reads TGCAGTGCTAGGATCGGGGATACGCAGTATTTT.

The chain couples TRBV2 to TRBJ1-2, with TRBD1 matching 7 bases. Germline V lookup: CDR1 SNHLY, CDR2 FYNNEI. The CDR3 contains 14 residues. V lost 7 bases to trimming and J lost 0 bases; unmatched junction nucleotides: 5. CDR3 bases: TGTGCCAGCACCTTGGACAGGACTAACTATGGCTACACCTTC. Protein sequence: CASTLDRTNYGYTF.

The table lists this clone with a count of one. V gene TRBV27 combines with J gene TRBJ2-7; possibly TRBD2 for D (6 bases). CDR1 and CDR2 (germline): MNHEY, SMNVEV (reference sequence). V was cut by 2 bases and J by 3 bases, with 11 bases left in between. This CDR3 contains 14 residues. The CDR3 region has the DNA TGTGCCAGCAGTTTAGGCGGGGAACGCTACGAGCAGTACTTC. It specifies CASSLGGERYEQYF.

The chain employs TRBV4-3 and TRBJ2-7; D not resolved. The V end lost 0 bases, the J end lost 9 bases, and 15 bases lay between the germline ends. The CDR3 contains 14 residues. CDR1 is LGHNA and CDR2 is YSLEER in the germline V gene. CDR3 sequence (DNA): TGCGCCAGCAGCCAAGACCGGTGGAACGGGTGGCAGTACTTC. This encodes CASSQDRWNGWQYF.

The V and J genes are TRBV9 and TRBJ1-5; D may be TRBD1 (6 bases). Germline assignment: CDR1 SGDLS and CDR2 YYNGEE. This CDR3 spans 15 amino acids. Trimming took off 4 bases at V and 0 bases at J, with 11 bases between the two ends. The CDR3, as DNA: TGTGCCAGCAGCCGAGGGGGGGGTAGCAATCAGCCCCAGCATTTT. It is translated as CASSRGGGSNQPQHF.

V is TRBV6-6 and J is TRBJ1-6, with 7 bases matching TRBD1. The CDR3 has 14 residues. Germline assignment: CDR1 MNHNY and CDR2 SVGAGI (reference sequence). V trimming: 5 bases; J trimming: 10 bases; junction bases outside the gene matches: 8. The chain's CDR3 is CASSQTEQGSPLHF. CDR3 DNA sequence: TGTGCCAGCAGTCAAACTGAACAGGGGTCACCCCTCCACTTT.